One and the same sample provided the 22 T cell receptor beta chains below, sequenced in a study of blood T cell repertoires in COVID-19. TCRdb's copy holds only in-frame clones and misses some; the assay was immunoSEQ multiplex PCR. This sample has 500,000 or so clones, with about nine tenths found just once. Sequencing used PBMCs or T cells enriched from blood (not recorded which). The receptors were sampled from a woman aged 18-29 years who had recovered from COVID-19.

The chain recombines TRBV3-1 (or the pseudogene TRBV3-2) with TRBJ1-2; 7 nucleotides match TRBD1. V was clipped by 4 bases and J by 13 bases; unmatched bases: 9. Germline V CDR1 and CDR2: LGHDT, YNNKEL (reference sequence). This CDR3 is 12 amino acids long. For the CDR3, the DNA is TGTGCCAGCAGCCCAGAAAGACAGGGCGTCACCTTC. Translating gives CASSPERQGVTF.

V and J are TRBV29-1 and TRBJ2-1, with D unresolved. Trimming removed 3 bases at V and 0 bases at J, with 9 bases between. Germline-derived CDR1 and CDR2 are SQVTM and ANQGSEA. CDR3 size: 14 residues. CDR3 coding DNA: TGCAGCGTTGATTCGTCGGGCTCCTACAATGAGCAGTTCTTC. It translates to CSVDSSGSYNEQFF.

In DNA, the CDR3 is TGCGCCAGCAGCTTGGAGTACGCCTACTACGAGCAGTACTTC. Protein product: CASSLEYAYYEQYF. The rearrangement joins TRBV5-1 to TRBJ2-7; no clear D gene. This CDR3 has 14 amino acids. V was pared by 0 bases and J by 3 bases, with 10 bases between. Germline V lookup: CDR1 SGHRS, CDR2 YFSETQ.

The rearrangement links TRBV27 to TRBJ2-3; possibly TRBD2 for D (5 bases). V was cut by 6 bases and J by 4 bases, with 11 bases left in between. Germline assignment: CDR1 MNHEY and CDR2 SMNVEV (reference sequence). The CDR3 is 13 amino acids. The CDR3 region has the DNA TGTGCCAGCAGACTACTAGGCGCAGATACGCAGTATTTT. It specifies CASRLLGADTQYF.

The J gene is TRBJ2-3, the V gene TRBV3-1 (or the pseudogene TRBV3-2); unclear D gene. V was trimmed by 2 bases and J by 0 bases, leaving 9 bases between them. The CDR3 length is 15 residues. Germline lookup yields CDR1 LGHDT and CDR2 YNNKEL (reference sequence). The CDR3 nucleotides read TGTGCCAGCAGCCAATCGGGTCTTAGCACAGATACGCAGTATTTT. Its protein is CASSQSGLSTDTQYF.

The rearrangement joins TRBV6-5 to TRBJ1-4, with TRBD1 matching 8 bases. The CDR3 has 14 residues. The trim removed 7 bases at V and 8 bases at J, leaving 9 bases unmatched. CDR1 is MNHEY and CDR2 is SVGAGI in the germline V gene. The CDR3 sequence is CASNVDRDGEKLFF. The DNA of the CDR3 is TGTGCCAGCAACGTGGACAGGGATGGGGAAAAACTGTTTTTT.

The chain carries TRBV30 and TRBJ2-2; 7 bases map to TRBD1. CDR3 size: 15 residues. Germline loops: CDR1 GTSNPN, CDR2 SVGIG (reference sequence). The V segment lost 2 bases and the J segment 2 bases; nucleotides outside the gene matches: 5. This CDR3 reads CAWSLAGGNTGELFF. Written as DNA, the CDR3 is TGTGCCTGGAGTTTGGCAGGGGGAAACACCGGGGAGCTGTTTTTT.

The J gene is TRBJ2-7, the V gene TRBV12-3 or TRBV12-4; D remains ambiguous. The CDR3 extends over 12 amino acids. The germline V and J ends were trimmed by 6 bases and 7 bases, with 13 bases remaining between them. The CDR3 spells CASRIGFGEQYF. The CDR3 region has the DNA TGTGCCAGCAGAATCGGGTTTGGGGAGCAGTACTTC.

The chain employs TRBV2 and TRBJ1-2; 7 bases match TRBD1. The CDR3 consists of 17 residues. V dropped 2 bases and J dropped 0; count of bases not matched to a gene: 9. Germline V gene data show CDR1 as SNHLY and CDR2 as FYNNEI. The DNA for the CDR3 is TGTGCCAGCAGTGAACACGTGAAAACAGGGGCTAACTATGGCTACACCTTC. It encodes CASSEHVKTGANYGYTF. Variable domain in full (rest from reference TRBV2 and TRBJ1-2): EPEVTQTPSHQVTQMGQEVILRCVPISNHLYFYWYRQILGQKVEFLVSFYNNEISEKSEIFDDQFSVERPDGSNFTLKIRSTKLEDSAMYFCASSEHVKTGANYGYTFGSGTRLTVV.

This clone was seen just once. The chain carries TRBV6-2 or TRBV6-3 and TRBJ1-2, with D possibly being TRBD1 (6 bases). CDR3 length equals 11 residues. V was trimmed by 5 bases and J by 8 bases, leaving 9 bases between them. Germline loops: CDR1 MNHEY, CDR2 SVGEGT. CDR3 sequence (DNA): TGTGCCAGCAGTCACGGACAGGGCTACACCTTC. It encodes CASSHGQGYTF.

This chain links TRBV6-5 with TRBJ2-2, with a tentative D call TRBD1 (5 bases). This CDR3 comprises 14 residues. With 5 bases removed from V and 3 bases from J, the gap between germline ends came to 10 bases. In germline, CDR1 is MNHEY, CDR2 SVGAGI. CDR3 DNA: TGTGCCAGCAGTATCCAGGGTCACACCGGGGAGCTGTTTTTT. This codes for CASSIQGHTGELFF.

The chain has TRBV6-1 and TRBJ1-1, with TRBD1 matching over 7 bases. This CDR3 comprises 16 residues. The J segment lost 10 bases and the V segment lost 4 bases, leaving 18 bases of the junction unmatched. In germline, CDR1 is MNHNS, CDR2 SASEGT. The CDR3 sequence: CASSAYIKGQLERAFF. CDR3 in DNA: TGTGCCAGCAGTGCCTACATTAAGGGACAGTTAGAGAGAGCTTTCTTT.

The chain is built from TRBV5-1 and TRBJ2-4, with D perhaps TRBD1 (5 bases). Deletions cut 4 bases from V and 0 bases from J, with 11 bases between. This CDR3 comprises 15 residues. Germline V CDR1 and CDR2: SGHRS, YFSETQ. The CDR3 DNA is TGCGCCAGCAGCCCGACAGCCCTAGCCAAAAACATTCAGTACTTC. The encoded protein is CASSPTALAKNIQYF.

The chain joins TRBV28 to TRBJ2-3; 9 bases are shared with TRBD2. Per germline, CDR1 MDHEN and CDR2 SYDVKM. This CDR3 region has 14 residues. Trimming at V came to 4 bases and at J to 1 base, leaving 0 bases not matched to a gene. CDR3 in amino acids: CASSWTSGTDTQYF. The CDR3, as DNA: TGTGCCAGCAGTTGGACTAGCGGCACAGATACGCAGTATTTT.

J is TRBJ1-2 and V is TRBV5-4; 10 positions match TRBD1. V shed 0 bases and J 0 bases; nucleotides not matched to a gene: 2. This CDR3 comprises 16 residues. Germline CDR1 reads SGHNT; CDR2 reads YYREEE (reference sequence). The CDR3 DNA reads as TGTGCCAGCAGCTTGGGGACAGGGGGAGCTAACTATGGCTACACCTTC. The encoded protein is CASSLGTGGANYGYTF.

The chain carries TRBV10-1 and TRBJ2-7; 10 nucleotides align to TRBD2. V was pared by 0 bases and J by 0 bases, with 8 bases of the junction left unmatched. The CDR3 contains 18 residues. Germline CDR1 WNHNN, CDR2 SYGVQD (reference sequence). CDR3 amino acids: CASSESVPRTSGSYEQYF. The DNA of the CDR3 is TGCGCCAGCAGTGAGTCGGTCCCTAGGACTAGCGGCTCCTACGAGCAGTACTTC.

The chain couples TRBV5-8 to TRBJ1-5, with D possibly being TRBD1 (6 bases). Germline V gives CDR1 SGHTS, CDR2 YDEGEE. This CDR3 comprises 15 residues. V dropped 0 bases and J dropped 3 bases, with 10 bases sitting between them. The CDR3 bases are TGTGCCAGCAGCTTGGACAGGGAAATCAATCAGCCCCAGCATTTT. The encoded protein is CASSLDREINQPQHF.

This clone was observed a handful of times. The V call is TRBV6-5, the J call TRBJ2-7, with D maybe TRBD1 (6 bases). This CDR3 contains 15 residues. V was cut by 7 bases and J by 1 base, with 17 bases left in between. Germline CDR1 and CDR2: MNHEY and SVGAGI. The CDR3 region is CASTQGHGPSYEQYF. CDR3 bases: TGTGCCAGCACTCAGGGACACGGCCCATCCTACGAGCAGTACTTC.

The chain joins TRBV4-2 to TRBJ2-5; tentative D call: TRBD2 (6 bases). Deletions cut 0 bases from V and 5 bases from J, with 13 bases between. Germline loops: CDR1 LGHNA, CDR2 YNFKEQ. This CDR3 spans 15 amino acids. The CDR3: CASSQEPSEVETQYF. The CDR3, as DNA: TGTGCCAGCAGCCAAGAACCTAGCGAGGTGGAGACCCAGTACTTC.

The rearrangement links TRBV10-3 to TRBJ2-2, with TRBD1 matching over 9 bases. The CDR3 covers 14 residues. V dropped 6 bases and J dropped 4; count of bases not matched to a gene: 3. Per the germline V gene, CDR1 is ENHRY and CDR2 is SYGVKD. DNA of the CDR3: TGTGCCATCAGATGGACAGGGGCCACCGGGGAGCTGTTTTTT. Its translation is CAIRWTGATGELFF.

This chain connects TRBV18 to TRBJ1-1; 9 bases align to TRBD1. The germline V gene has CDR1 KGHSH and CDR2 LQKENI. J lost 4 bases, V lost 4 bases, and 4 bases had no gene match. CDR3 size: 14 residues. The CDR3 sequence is CASSLQGAGTEAFF. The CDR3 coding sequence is TGTGCCAGCTCACTACAGGGGGCTGGCACTGAAGCTTTCTTT.

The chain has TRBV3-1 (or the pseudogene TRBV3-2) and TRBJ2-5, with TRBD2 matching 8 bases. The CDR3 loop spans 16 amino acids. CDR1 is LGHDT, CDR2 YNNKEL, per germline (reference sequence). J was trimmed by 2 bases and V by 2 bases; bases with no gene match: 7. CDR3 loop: CASSQFYSGAQETQYF. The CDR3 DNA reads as TGTGCCAGCAGCCAATTTTATAGCGGGGCTCAAGAGACCCAGTACTTC.